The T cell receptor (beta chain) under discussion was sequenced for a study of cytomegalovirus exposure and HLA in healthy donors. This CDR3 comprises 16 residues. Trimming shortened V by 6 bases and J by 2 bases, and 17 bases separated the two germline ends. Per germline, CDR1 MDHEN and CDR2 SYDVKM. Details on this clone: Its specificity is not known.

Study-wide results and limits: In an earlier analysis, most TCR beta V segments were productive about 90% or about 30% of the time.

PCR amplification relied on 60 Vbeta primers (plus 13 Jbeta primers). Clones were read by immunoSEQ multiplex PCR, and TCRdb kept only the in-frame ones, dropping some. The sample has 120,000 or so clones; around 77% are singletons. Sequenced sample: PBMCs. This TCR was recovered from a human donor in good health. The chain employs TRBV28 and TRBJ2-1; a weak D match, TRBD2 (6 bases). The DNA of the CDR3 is TGTGCCAGCAGCAATGGGGACTGGAGAACCTACAATGAGCAGTTCTTC. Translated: CASSNGDWRTYNEQFF.